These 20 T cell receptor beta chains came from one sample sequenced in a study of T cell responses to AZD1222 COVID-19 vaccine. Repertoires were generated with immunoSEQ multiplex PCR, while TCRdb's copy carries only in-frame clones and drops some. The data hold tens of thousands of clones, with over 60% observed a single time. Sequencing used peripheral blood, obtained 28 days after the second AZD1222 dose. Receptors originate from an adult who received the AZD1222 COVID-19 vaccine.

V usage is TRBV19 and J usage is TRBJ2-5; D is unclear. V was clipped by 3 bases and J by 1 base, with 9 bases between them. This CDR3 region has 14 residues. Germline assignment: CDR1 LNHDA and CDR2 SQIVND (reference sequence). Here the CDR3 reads CASSIIPSQETQYF. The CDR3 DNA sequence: TGTGCCAGTAGTATTATCCCTAGCCAAGAGACCCAGTACTTC.

The CDR3 DNA reads TGTGCCAGTAGTATCCGGGGTTGGATCAATCAGCCCCAGCATTTT. Its translation: CASSIRGWINQPQHF. The genes are TRBV19 and TRBJ1-5; D remains ambiguous. The length of the CDR3 is 15 residues. CDR1 and CDR2 from the germline V gene are LNHDA and SQIVND (reference sequence). V was trimmed by 3 bases and J by 3 bases, leaving 12 bases between them.

The chain's CDR3 is CAWSVAWNTEAFF. CDR3 sequence (DNA): TGTGCCTGGAGTGTAGCTTGGAACACTGAAGCTTTCTTT. The chain is built from TRBV30 and TRBJ1-1; D is unclear. Trimming left V 0 bases short and J 1 base short, with 6 bases between. CDR1 is GTSNPN and CDR2 is SVGIG in the germline V gene (reference sequence). The CDR3 extends over 13 amino acids.

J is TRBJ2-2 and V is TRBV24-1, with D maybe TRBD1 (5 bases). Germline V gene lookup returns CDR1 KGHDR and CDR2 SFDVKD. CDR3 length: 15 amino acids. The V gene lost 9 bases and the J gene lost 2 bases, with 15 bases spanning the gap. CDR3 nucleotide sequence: TGTGCCACCGGGGATGCCAGGGTTAACACCGGGGAGCTGTTTTTT. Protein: CATGDARVNTGELFF.

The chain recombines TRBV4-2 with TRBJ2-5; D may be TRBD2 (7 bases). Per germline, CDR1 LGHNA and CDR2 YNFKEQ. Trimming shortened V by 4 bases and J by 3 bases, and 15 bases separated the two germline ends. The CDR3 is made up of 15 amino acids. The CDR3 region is CASSLGGGAEETQYF. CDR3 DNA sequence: TGTGCCAGCAGCCTAGGCGGGGGCGCAGAAGAGACCCAGTACTTC.

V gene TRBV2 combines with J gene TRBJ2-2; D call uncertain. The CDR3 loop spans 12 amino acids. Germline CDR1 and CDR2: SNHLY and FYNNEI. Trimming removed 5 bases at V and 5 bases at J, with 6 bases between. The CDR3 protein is CASSLFTGELFF. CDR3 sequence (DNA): TGTGCCAGCAGTCTTTTTACCGGGGAGCTGTTTTTT.

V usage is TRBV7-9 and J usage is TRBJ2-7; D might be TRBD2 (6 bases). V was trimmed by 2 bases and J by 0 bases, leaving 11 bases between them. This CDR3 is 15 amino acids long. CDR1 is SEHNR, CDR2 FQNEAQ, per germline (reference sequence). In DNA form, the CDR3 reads TGTGCCAGCAGCTTATACGGGGGAGACTCCTACGAGCAGTACTTC. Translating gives CASSLYGGDSYEQYF.

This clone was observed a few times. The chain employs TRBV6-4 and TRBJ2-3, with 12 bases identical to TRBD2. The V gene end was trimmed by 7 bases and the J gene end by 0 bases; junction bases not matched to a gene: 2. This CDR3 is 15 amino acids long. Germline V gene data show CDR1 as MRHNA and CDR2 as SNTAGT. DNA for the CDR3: TGTGCCAGCAAGACTAGCGGGAGCAGCACAGATACGCAGTATTTT. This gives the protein CASKTSGSSTDTQYF.

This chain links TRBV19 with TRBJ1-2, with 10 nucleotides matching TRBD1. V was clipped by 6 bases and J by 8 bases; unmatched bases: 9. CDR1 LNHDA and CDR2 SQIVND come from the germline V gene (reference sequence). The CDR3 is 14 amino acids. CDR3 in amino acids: CASRGQGRSLGYTF. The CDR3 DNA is TGTGCCAGTAGGGGACAGGGGAGAAGTCTCGGCTACACCTTC.

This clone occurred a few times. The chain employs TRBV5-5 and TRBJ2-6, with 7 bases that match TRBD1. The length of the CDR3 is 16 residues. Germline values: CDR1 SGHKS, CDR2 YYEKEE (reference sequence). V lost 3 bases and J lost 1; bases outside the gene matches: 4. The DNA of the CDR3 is TGTGCCAGCAGCTACCTGACAGGGTCTGGGGCCAACGTCCTGACTTTC. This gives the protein CASSYLTGSGANVLTF.

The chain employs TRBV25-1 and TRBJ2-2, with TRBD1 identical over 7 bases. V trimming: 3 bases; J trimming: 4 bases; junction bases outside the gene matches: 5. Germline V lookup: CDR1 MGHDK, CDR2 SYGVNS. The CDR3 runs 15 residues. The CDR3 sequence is CASSDTGAGTGELFF. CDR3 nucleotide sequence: TGTGCCAGCAGTGACACAGGGGCAGGCACCGGGGAGCTGTTTTTT.

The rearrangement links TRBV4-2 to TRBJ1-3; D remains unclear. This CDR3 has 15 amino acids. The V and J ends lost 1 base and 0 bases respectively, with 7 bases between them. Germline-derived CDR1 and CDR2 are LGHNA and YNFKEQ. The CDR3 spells CASSQGQHSGNTIYF. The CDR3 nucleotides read TGTGCCAGCAGCCAAGGGCAGCACTCTGGAAACACCATATATTTT.

This CDR3 is CASSMGLVLVSREQFF. For the CDR3, the DNA is TGTGCCAGTAGTATGGGACTAGTCCTAGTCTCACGGGAGCAGTTCTTC. The rearrangement links TRBV19 to TRBJ2-1, with 8 bases aligning to TRBD2. The ends lost 3 bases at V and 10 bases at J; junction bases unmatched: 14. The CDR3 is made up of 16 amino acids. Germline CDR1 and CDR2: LNHDA and SQIVND (reference sequence).

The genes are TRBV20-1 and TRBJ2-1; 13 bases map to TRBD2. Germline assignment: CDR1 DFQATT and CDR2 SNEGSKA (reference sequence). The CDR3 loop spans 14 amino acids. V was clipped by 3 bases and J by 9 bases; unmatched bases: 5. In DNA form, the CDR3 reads TGCAGTGCTAGTACTAGCGGGGGGGCTGGTGAGCAGTTCTTC. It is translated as CSASTSGGAGEQFF.

CDR3 DNA sequence: TGCAGTGCTGCCGGCGGAGATACGCAGTATTTT. Its translation is CSAAGGDTQYF. The V and J genes are TRBV20-1 and TRBJ2-3; unclear D gene. The ends were cut back, 5 bases at V and 5 bases at J, with 8 bases in the middle. In germline, CDR1 is DFQATT, CDR2 SNEGSKA (reference sequence). The length of the CDR3 is 11 residues.

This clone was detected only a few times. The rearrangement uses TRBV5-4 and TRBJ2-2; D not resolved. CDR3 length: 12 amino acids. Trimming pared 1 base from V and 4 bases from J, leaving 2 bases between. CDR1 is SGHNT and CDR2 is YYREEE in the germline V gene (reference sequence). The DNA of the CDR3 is TGTGCCAGCAGCTTGCCCACCGGGGAGCTGTTTTTT. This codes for CASSLPTGELFF.

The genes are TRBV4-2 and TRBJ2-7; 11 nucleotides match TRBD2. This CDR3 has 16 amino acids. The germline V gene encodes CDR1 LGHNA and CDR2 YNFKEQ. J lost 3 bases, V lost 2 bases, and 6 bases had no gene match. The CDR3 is CASSQSSGLADYEQYF. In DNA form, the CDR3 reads TGTGCCAGCAGCCAAAGCTCGGGACTAGCGGACTACGAGCAGTACTTC.

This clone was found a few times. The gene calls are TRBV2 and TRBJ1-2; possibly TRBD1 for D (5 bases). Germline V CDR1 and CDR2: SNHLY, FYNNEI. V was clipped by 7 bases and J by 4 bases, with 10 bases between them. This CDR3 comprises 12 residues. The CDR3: CASTQGFYGYTF. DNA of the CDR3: TGTGCCAGCACCCAGGGCTTCTATGGCTACACCTTC.

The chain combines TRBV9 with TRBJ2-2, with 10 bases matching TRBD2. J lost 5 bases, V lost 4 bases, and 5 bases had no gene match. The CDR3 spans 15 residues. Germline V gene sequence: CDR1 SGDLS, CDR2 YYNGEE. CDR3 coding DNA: TGTGCCAGCAGCCCCCAAGCGGGAGGGACCGGGGAGCTGTTTTTT. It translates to CASSPQAGGTGELFF. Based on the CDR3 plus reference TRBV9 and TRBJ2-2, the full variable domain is DSGVTQTPKHLITATGQRVTLRCSPRSGDLSVYWYQQSLDQGLQFLIQYYNGEERAKGNILERFSAQQFPDLHSELNLSSLELGDSALYFCASSPQAGGTGELFFGEGSRLTVL.

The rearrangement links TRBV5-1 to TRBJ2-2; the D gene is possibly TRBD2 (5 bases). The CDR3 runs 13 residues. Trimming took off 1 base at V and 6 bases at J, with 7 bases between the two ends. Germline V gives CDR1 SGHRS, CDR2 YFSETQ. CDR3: CASSLTEAGELFF. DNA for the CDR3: TGCGCCAGCAGCTTGACGGAGGCCGGGGAGCTGTTTTTT.